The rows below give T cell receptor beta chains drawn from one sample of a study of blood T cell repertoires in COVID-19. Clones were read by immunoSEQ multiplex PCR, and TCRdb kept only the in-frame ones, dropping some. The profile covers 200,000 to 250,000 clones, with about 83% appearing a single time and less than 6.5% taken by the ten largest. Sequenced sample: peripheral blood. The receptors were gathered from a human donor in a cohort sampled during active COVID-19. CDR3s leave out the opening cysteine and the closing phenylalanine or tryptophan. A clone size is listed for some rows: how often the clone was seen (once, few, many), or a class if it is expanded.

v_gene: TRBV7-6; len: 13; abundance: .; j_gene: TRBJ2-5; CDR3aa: ASSLLAGAQETQY
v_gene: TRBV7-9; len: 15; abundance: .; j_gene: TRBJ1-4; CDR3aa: ASSFQTGLATNEKLF
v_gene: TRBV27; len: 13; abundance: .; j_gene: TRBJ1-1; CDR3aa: ASSARQGMNTEAF
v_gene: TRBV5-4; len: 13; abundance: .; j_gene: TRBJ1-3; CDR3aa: ASSPTTGGGNTIY
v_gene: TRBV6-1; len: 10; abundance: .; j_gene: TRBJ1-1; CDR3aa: ASSEALREAF
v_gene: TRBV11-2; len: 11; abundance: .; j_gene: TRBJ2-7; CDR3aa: ASREEEDYEQY
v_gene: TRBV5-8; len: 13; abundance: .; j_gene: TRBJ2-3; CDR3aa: ASSSGQDSTDTQY
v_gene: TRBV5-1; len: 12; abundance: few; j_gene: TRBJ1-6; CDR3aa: ASSLSQGSSPLH
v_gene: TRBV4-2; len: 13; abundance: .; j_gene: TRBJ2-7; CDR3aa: ASSPQDSGSYEQY
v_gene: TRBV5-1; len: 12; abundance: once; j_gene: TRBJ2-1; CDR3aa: ASGPGSNYNEQF